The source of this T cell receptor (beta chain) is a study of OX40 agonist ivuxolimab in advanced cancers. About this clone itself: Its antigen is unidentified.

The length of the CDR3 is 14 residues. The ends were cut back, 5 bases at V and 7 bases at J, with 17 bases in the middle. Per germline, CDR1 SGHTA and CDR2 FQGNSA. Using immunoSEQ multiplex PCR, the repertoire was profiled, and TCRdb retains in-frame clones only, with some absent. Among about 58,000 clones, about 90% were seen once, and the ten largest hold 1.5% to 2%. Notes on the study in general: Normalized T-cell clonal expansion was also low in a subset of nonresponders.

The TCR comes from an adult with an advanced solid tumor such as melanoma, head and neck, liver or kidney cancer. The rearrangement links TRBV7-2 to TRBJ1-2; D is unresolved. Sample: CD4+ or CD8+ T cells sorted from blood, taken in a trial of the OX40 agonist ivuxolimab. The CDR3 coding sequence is TGTGCCAGCAGCCCCGGACCGGAACGGGGTGGCTACACCTTC. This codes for CASSPGPERGGYTF. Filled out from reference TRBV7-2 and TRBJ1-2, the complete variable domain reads GAGVSQSPSNKVTEKGKDVELRCDPISGHTALYWYRQSLGQGLEFLIYFQGNSAPDKSGLPSDRFSAERTGGSVSTLTIQRTQQEDSAVYLCASSPGPERGGYTFGSGTRLTVV.